Listed below are T cell receptor beta chains from one sample, sequenced in a study of cytomegalovirus exposure and HLA in healthy donors. TCRdb keeps only in-frame clones here, not all; method: immunoSEQ multiplex PCR. The data show about 160,000 clones, 65% to 80% seen once. The specimen was PBMCs. These receptors all come from a man aged 18-30 years in good health and CMV-seropositive. Each CDR3 is given with its conserved first and last residue. The D gene is left open where the match is weak. Expanded clones get a size class; other rows say once, few or many, or leave the size out.

TRBV10-2,.,.,TRBJ1-1,CASSDHASGNTEAFF,TGCGCCAGCAGTGATCACGCGAGCGGGAACACTGAAGCTTTCTTT
TRBV9,.,TRBD1,TRBJ1-4,CASSSRTGGTEKLFF,TGTGCCAGCAGCTCCCGGACAGGGGGCACTGAAAAACTGTTTTTT
TRBV5-1,.,.,TRBJ1-1,CASSDFDREAFF,TGCGCCAGCAGCGACTTTGACAGGGAAGCTTTCTTT
TRBV29-1,once,TRBD1,TRBJ2-3,CSAFIHGTGGQDTQYF,TGCAGCGCATTCATTCATGGGACAGGGGGCCAAGATACGCAGTATTTT
TRBV1,.,.,TRBJ1-5,CTSSHRLRRDRALWSNQPQHF,TGCACCAGCAGCCATAGATTACGAAGAGACAGGGCCCTTTGGAGCAATCAGCCCCAGCATTTT
TRBV6-1,few,.,TRBJ1-1,CASSFPRSNTEAFF,TGTGCCAGCAGTTTCCCTAGGTCGAACACTGAAGCTTTCTTT
TRBV18,.,.,TRBJ1-1,CASSPPTGVHTEAFF,TGTGCCAGCTCACCACCCACTGGAGTCCACACTGAAGCTTTCTTT
TRBV2,.,.,TRBJ2-1,CASSEVPLRSQDEQFF,TGTGCCAGCAGTGAAGTTCCCCTCCGGAGTCAAGATGAGCAGTTCTTC
TRBV11-3,.,TRBD2,TRBJ2-1,CASSSSGSNEQFF,TGTGCCAGCAGCTCTAGCGGGAGCAATGAGCAGTTCTTC
TRBV7-2,.,.,TRBJ2-2,CASRLVGTGELFF,TGTGCCAGCAGACTAGTCGGGACCGGGGAGCTGTTTTTT
TRBV5-1,few,.,TRBJ1-1,CASSAQGFNEAFF,TGCGCCAGCAGCGCGCAGGGGTTTAATGAAGCTTTCTTT
TRBV4-1,.,TRBD1,TRBJ1-1,CASTKVKGQGASEAFF,TGCGCCAGTACCAAAGTTAAGGGACAGGGGGCATCTGAAGCTTTCTTT
TRBV5-6,.,TRBD1,TRBJ1-2,CASSSGTGNYGYTF,TGTGCCAGCAGCTCCGGGACAGGGAACTATGGCTACACCTTC
TRBV4-2,.,TRBD2,TRBJ2-1,CASSQTPGLAGNEQFF,TGTGCCAGCAGCCAAACCCCAGGACTAGCCGGGAATGAGCAGTTCTTC
TRBV7-6,.,TRBD1,TRBJ1-1,CASSLQTRGQTEAFF,TGTGCCAGCAGCTTACAAACGAGGGGGCAGACTGAAGCTTTCTTT
TRBV6-5,.,.,TRBJ2-1,CASSPSGQYNEQFF,TGTGCCAGCAGCCCCAGCGGGCAGTACAATGAGCAGTTCTTC
TRBV2,.,TRBD1,TRBJ1-3,CASILDRAGNTIYF,TGTGCCAGCATTCTAGACAGGGCCGGAAACACCATATATTTT
TRBV4-1,.,.,TRBJ2-5,CASSQVPPGETQYF,TGCGCCAGCAGCCAAGTACCTCCCGGAGAGACCCAGTACTTC
TRBV28,few,TRBD1,TRBJ1-1,CASSSQGASDTEAFF,TGTGCCAGCAGTTCACAGGGGGCAAGCGACACTGAAGCTTTCTTT
TRBV23-1,.,.,TRBJ2-5,CASSQWGGEETQYF,TGCGCCAGCAGTCAATGGGGGGGCGAAGAGACCCAGTACTTC
TRBV5-5,.,.,TRBJ2-1,CASSFRDSYNEQFF,TGTGCCAGCAGCTTTCGGGACTCCTACAATGAGCAGTTCTTC
TRBV9,.,.,TRBJ2-1,CASSVGRVSSYNEQFF,TGTGCCAGCAGCGTAGGGCGGGTTAGCTCCTACAATGAGCAGTTCTTC
TRBV19,few,.,TRBJ1-4,CASSSQGTNEKLFF,TGTGCCAGTAGCTCACAGGGAACTAATGAAAAACTGTTTTTT
TRBV19,.,TRBD1,TRBJ1-1,CASKGQARAFF,TGTGCCAGTAAGGGACAGGCGAGGGCTTTCTTT
TRBV10-3,.,TRBD2,TRBJ2-1,CAISFKLAGEPNEQFF,TGTGCCATCAGTTTTAAACTAGCGGGAGAACCCAATGAGCAGTTCTTC
TRBV7-9,.,.,TRBJ1-3,CASSSTSDSGNTIYF,TGTGCCAGCAGCTCCACCTCAGACTCTGGAAACACCATATATTTT
TRBV6-5,.,TRBD2,TRBJ2-1,CASTSSGGAYNEQFF,TGTGCCAGCACCTCTAGCGGGGGGGCCTACAATGAGCAGTTCTTC
TRBV6-4,.,.,TRBJ2-3,CASSDRGTTDTQYF,TGTGCCAGCAGTGACCGAGGCACTACAGATACGCAGTATTTT
TRBV29-1,.,TRBD1,TRBJ1-1,CSGGPTGGTEAFF,TGCAGCGGGGGACCCACAGGGGGGACTGAAGCTTTCTTT
TRBV6-5,.,TRBD2,TRBJ2-1,CASSSLKSGSSTEQFF,TGTGCCAGCAGTTCCCTTAAAAGCGGGAGTAGTACTGAGCAGTTCTTC
TRBV5-1,.,TRBD1,TRBJ2-2,CASSFRGQGSNTGELFF,TGCGCCAGCAGCTTCAGGGGGCAGGGGTCGAACACCGGGGAGCTGTTTTTT
TRBV29-1,.,.,TRBJ1-1,CSGHPGGGVGGTEAFF,TGCAGCGGCCATCCTGGCGGAGGGGTCGGGGGCACTGAAGCTTTCTTT
TRBV6-6,once,TRBD2,TRBJ2-2,CASRRTSGNTGELFF,TGTGCCAGCCGACGGACTAGCGGGAACACCGGGGAGCTGTTTTTT
TRBV27,.,TRBD1,TRBJ1-1,CASRRTGRTEAFF,TGTGCCAGCAGAAGGACAGGGCGCACTGAAGCTTTCTTT
TRBV7-2,.,TRBD1,TRBJ2-2,CASSRGGSNTGELFF,TGTGCCAGCAGCCGAGGGGGCTCGAACACCGGGGAGCTGTTTTTT
TRBV28,.,.,TRBJ2-5,CASSPLETQYF,TGTGCCAGCAGTCCCCTAGAGACCCAGTACTTC
TRBV1,.,.,TRBJ1-1,CTSSQAGGQRNTEAFF,TGCACCAGCAGCCAGGCAGGGGGCCAAAGGAACACTGAAGCTTTCTTT
TRBV27,once,.,TRBJ2-3,CASSSPKRYSTDTQYF,TGTGCCAGCTCATCGCCCAAGCGGTATAGCACAGATACGCAGTATTTT
TRBV30,.,TRBD1,TRBJ1-6,CAWSWGTDSSYNSPLHF,TGTGCCTGGAGTTGGGGGACAGATAGCTCCTATAATTCACCCCTCCACTTT
TRBV6-5,.,TRBD2,TRBJ2-1,CASSRPGLGDNEQFF,TGTGCCAGCAGTCGCCCGGGACTAGGGGACAATGAGCAGTTCTTC
TRBV25-1,.,TRBD1,TRBJ1-4,CASTGGQGEEKLFF,TGTGCCAGCACTGGGGGACAGGGGGAGGAAAAACTGTTTTTT
TRBV5-1,.,TRBD1,TRBJ1-1,CASSSSGTGVTEAFF,TGCGCCAGCAGCTCATCCGGGACAGGAGTCACTGAAGCTTTCTTT
TRBV15,.,.,TRBJ1-1,CATSRDMGDQAFF,TGTGCCACCAGCAGAGACATGGGAGACCAAGCTTTCTTT
TRBV18,.,.,TRBJ1-5,CASSPGEKRNQPQHF,TGTGCCAGCTCGCCGGGGGAGAAACGCAATCAGCCCCAGCATTTT
TRBV25-1,.,.,TRBJ1-1,CASSSAGRVTEAFF,TGTGCCAGCAGTTCAGCGGGGCGTGTCACTGAAGCTTTCTTT
TRBV6-4,.,.,TRBJ1-1,CASSVTTGPETEAFF,TGTGCCAGCAGTGTTACGACAGGTCCGGAGACTGAAGCTTTCTTT
TRBV6-1,.,.,TRBJ1-2,CASSEGQYGYTF,TGTGCCAGCAGTGAAGGGCAGTATGGCTACACCTTC
TRBV4-1,.,TRBD2,TRBJ2-3,CASSQRTSGTDTQYF,TGCGCCAGCAGCCAGAGGACTAGCGGCACAGATACGCAGTATTTT
TRBV4-1,.,.,TRBJ2-2,CASSQVGGLTMNTGELFF,TGCGCCAGCAGCCAAGTGGGGGGTCTAACAATGAACACCGGGGAGCTGTTTTTT
TRBV5-1,.,TRBD2,TRBJ2-3,CASSPSGLAGGDTDTQYF,TGCGCCAGCAGCCCGTCGGGACTAGCGGGAGGAGATACAGATACGCAGTATTTT
TRBV5-6,.,.,TRBJ1-1,CASSFRENTEAFF,TGTGCCAGCAGCTTCCGGGAGAACACTGAAGCTTTCTTT